What follows are 7 T cell receptor beta chains derived from one specimen sequenced in a study of blood T cells in healthy people across ages (dated by TCRdb to between 2015 and 2017). Library generation was performed with 5' RACE. Sequenced on an Illumina HiSeq 2500. The second PCR ran for roughly 6 to 11 cycles and used a J-beta primer mix along with a sample-barcoded 5' primer. Starting from the raw public reads, TCRdb applied fastp trimming at Q25, assembled clones with MiXCR and retained in-frame beta chains. All rows with the same CDR3 protein become a single entry with the most common DNA and genes. The sample table shows approximately 880,000 distinct CDR3 sequences, and around 48% are seen once. Of the sample, 13% is held by the ten largest clones. The material sequenced was blood. All receptors derive from a man younger than 45 in good health.

V is TRBV30 and J is TRBJ2-1; D may be TRBD1 or TRBD2 (5 bases each). Germline V gene lookup returns CDR1 GTSNPN and CDR2 SVGIG (reference sequence). V gave up 1 base and J gave up 14 bases, with 12 bases separating them. The CDR3 has 11 amino acids. CDR3 region: CAWSARVREFF. In nucleotides, the CDR3 is TGTGCCTGGAGTGCGAGGGTCAGGGAGTTCTTC.

This clonotype was found a few times. Its ends do not fully match the called genes, so a read error is possible. The chain is built from TRBV28 and TRBJ2-7; 9 bases agree with TRBD1. The CDR3 runs 14 residues. Germline V gene lookup returns CDR1 MDHEN and CDR2 SYDVKM. The CDR3 sequence: CAGSRTGEIYEQYF. The CDR3 region has the DNA TGTGCCGGCAGCCGGACAGGGGAAATCTACGAGCAGTACTTC.

This sequence joins TRBV29-1 and TRBJ1-2, with unresolved D. V lost 1 base and J 7 bases, leaving 10 bases between the germline ends. Germline V CDR1 and CDR2: SQVTM, ANQGSEA. CDR3 length: 12 residues. The DNA of the CDR3 is TGCAGCGTTGAAGCGGCTGCGGCTGGCTACACCTTC. This gives the protein CSVEAAAAGYTF.

This clonotype has a handful of counts. The gene calls are TRBV12-3 or TRBV12-4 and TRBJ1-2; no firm D call. The CDR3 has 14 residues. Trimming removed 2 bases at V and 6 bases at J, with 13 bases between. In DNA form, the CDR3 reads TGTGCCAGCAGTTTAACCCCCAGCTCCCATGGCTACACCTTC. Translated, it gives CASSLTPSSHGYTF.

V is TRBV7-2 and J is TRBJ2-7; D remains ambiguous. Germline loops: CDR1 SGHTA, CDR2 FQGNSA. Trimming removed 0 bases from V and 3 bases from J, with 12 bases in between. The CDR3 consists of 15 residues. The chain's CDR3 is CASSLAGGLNYEQYF. The CDR3 region has the DNA TGTGCCAGCAGCTTAGCCGGTGGGCTCAACTACGAGCAGTACTTC.

The genes are TRBV6-2 or TRBV6-3 and TRBJ1-5, with 11 bases fitting TRBD1. The V and J ends lost 2 bases and 2 bases, in that order; junction bases with no gene match: 5. The CDR3 length is 17 residues. The germline CDR1 and CDR2 sequences are MNHEY and SVGEGT. CDR3: CASSYLRGQGGNQPQHF. The CDR3 region has the DNA TGTGCCAGCAGTTACCTAAGGGGACAGGGGGGCAATCAGCCCCAGCATTTT.

This clonotype was seen more than once but under ten times. This rearrangement joins TRBV28 to TRBJ1-6; a weak D match, TRBD1 (5 bases). V shed 6 bases and J shed 11 bases, with 17 bases lying between them. In germline, CDR1 is MDHEN, CDR2 SYDVKM. The CDR3 contains 14 residues. CDR3 region: CASSLSGAGAPLHF. As DNA, the CDR3 is TGTGCCAGCAGCCTATCCGGGGCCGGAGCACCCCTCCACTTT.